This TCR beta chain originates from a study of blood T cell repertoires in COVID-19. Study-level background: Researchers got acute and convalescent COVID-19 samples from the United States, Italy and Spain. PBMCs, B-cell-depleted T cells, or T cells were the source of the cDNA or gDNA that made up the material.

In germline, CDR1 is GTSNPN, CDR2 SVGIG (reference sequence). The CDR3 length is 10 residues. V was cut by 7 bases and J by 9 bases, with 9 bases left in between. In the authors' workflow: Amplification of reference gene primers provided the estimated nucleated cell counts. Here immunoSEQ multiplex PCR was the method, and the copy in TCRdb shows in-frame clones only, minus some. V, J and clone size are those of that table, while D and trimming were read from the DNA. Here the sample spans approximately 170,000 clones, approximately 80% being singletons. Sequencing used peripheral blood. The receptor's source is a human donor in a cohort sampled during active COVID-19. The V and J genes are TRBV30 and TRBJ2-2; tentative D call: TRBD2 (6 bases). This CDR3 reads CAYGLRELFF. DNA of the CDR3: TGTGCCTATGGACTAAGGGAGCTGTTTTTT. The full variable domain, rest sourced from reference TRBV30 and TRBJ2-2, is SQTIHQWPATLVQPVGSPLSLECTVEGTSNPNLYWYRQAAGRGLQLLFYSVGIGQISSEVPQNLSASRPQDRQFILSSKKLLLSDSGFYLCAYGLRELFFGEGSRLTVL.